What follows is one T cell receptor beta chain and its context. The antigen is undetermined. Sequencing targeted TCR beta in blood CD8+ and CD4+ T cells. These data are taken from a study of CD8 T cells in Susac syndrome. General observations from the study: The study conceded that its TCR sequencing and HLA analysis involved relatively few individuals.

The RNA input was about 0.45 to 1 ug, and it was reverse transcribed with random hexamers. MiXCR, applied by TCRdb to the immunoSEQ multiplex PCR reads, yields one record per CDR3 protein. The sample records 150,000 to 200,000 distinct CDR3 sequences, around 93% being singletons. The germline V gene encodes CDR1 SGHRS and CDR2 YFSETQ. Trimming pared 5 bases from V and 0 bases from J, leaving 8 bases between. The length of the CDR3 is 14 residues. The chain links TRBV5-1 to TRBJ1-4; no firm D call. Input material: CD4+ T cells from PBMCs. This clonotype originated in a human donor in good health. The CDR3 DNA reads TGCGCCAGCAGGAAGACGGCAACTAATGAAAAACTGTTTTTT. As protein: CASRKTATNEKLFF.